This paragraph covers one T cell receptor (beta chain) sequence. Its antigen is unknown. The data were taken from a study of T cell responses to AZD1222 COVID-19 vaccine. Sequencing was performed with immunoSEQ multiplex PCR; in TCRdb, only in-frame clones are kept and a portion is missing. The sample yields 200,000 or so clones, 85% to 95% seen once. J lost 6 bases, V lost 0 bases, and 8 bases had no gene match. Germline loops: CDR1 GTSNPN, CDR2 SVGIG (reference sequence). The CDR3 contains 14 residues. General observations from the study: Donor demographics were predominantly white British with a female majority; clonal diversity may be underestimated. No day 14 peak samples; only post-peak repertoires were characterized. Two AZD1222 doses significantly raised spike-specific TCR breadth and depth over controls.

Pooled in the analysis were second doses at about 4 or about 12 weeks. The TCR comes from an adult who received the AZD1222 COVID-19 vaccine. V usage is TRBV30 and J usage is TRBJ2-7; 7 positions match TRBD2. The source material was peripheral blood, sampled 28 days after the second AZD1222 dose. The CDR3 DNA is TGTGCCTGGAGTGTATCCGGGGGGACCGGCGAGCAGTACTTC. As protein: CAWSVSGGTGEQYF.